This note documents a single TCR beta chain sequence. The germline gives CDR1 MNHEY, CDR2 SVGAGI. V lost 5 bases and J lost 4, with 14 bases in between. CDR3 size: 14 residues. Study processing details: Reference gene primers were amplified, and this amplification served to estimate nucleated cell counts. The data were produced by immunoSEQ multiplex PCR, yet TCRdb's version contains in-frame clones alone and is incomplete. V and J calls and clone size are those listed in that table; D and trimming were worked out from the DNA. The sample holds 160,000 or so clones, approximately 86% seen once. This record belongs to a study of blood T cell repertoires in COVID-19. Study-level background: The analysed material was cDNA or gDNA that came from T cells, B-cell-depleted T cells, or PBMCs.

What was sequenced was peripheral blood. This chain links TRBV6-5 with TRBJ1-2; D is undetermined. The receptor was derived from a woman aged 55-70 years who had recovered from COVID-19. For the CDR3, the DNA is TGTGCCAGCAGTAGACTATCACGAGGCTATGGCTACACCTTC. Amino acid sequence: CASSRLSRGYGYTF.